This TCR beta chain emerged from a study of blood T cell repertoires in COVID-19. At the level of the study: Sites across the United States, Italy and Spain contributed samples from acute and convalescent COVID-19. The analysed material was cDNA or gDNA that came from T cells, B-cell-depleted T cells, or PBMCs.

The CDR3 contains 17 residues. Germline assignment: CDR1 LGHNA and CDR2 YNFKEQ. With 0 bases clipped from V and 6 bases from J, the junction kept 13 bases outside the gene matches. Methods used by the authors: It was from reference gene primer amplification that nucleated cell counts were estimated. Only in-frame clones appear in the TCRdb table, and some are missing; sequencing was by immunoSEQ multiplex PCR. That table supplies the V and J calls and clone size; D and trimming were determined from the DNA. The table includes roughly 700,000 clones, about 87% detected once. Sequences were obtained from peripheral blood. The chain uses TRBV4-2 and TRBJ2-7, with 8 bases matching TRBD2. The sequence derives from a young woman with acute or convalescent COVID-19. CDR3 nucleotide sequence: TGTGCCAGCAGCCAAGATCTGCCAAGCGGGGGTGTGGGCGAGCAGTACTTC. The encoded protein is CASSQDLPSGGVGEQYF.